Below, 29 T cell receptor beta chains from the same sample are listed, as sequenced in a study of read filtering for tumor transcriptome and immune sequencing. Molecular barcoded adaptors covering alpha/delta and beta/gamma chains were used on 400 ng RNA. TCRdb reprocessed the reads via MiXCR and lists one record per CDR3 protein. The repertoire includes about 57,000 distinct CDR3 sequences, under 25% of them detected once, and about 18% sits in the top ten. Material: a population of CD138-negative cells sorted from bone marrow. The receptors derive from a donor aged 40 or over with multiple myeloma.

The chain links TRBV7-8 to TRBJ1-1; D unclear. V lost 0 bases to trimming and J lost 4 bases, with 6 bases between them. Germline CDR1 and CDR2: SGHVS and FQNEAQ. The CDR3 is made up of 13 amino acids. The CDR3 DNA follows: TGTGCCAGCAGCTTAGCGGAGACCACTGAAGCTTTCTTT. This gives the protein CASSLAETTEAFF.

Note on this clonotype: This clone may be a read error of a much larger clone one base away. V gene TRBV20-1 combines with J gene TRBJ1-6, with a weak D call TRBD1 (5 bases). The CDR3 spans 14 residues. Germline V CDR1 and CDR2: DFQATT, SNEGSKA (reference sequence). The germline V and J ends were trimmed by 4 bases and 5 bases, with 12 bases remaining between them. The CDR3 DNA reads as TGCAGTGCTAAAGAGGGGAAAAATAATTCACCCCTCCACTTT. Translating it yields CSAKEGKNNSPLHF.

This clonotype occurred many times. The rearrangement links TRBV13 to TRBJ1-1, with D possibly matching TRBD1 (5 bases). The V gene lost 1 base and the J gene lost 1 base, with 7 bases spanning the gap. The CDR3 length is 14 residues. The germline V gene encodes CDR1 PRHDT and CDR2 FYEKMQ (reference sequence). The CDR3 bases are TGTGCCAGCAGCTTAGTGGGGACGAACACTGAAGCTTTCTTT. Protein: CASSLVGTNTEAFF.

The gene calls are TRBV20-1 and TRBJ2-7, with 8 bases fitting TRBD2. This CDR3 has 16 residues. J gave up 6 bases and V 8 bases, and 21 bases lay outside the gene matches. CDR1 is DFQATT, CDR2 SNEGSKA, per germline (reference sequence). For the CDR3, the DNA is TGCAGTAGATGGGTGCTGGGGCTAGCGGGTACTTCCGAGCAGTACTTC. Its protein is CSRWVLGLAGTSEQYF.

This clonotype was seen at least ten times. The rearrangement links TRBV12-3 or TRBV12-4 to TRBJ1-5; D unresolved. The germline V and J ends were trimmed by 6 bases and 5 bases, with 8 bases remaining between them. The CDR3 length is 12 residues. In nucleotides, the CDR3 is TGTGCCAGCAGCCCCACAGATCAGCCCCAGCATTTT. This encodes CASSPTDQPQHF.

In its sample, this clonotype was seen many times. The chain recombines TRBV28 with TRBJ1-1; 9 positions match TRBD1. The germline V gene has CDR1 MDHEN and CDR2 SYDVKM. This CDR3 spans 12 amino acids. J was trimmed by 11 bases and V by 6 bases; bases with no gene match: 7. CDR3 region: CASSQQGALAFF. In DNA form, the CDR3 reads TGTGCCAGCAGCCAACAGGGGGCTCTCGCTTTCTTT.

This clonotype was seen a few times. The chain joins TRBV2 to TRBJ2-7; D is possibly TRBD1 (6 bases). In germline, CDR1 is SNHLY, CDR2 FYNNEI. The CDR3 runs 16 residues. The V and J ends lost 2 bases and 1 base respectively, with 15 bases between them. The CDR3 DNA reads TGTGCCAGCAGTGAACAGGGGCCAGGTCAATCCTACGAGCAGTACTTC. Translating it yields CASSEQGPGQSYEQYF. Variable domain in full (rest from reference TRBV2 and TRBJ2-7): EPEVTQTPSHQVTQMGQEVILRCVPISNHLYFYWYRQILGQKVEFLVSFYNNEISEKSEIFDDQFSVERPDGSNFTLKIRSTKLEDSAMYFCASSEQGPGQSYEQYFGPGTRLTVT.

The chain couples TRBV6-5 to TRBJ2-5, with TRBD2 as a possible D gene (5 bases). The CDR3 loop spans 15 amino acids. The V end lost 6 bases, the J end lost 7 bases, and 21 bases lay between the germline ends. Germline assignment: CDR1 MNHEY and CDR2 SVGAGI. CDR3 coding DNA: TGTGCCAGCAGGAAAGCCGGGTCGGGGAAGGTGACCCAGTACTTC. Amino acid sequence: CASRKAGSGKVTQYF.

This clonotype came up a few times. This sequence joins TRBV7-2 and TRBJ2-1, with 7 nucleotides matching TRBD1. This CDR3 has 15 residues. Germline lookup yields CDR1 SGHTA and CDR2 FQGNSA. Trimming removed 1 base from V and 5 bases from J; junction bases left unmatched: 5. This CDR3 is CASSLGGGPHNEQFF. DNA for the CDR3: TGTGCCAGCAGCTTAGGAGGGGGCCCCCACAATGAGCAGTTCTTC.

The J gene is TRBJ2-3, the V gene TRBV13, with a weak D call TRBD2 (7 bases). The CDR3 spans 16 residues. CDR1 is PRHDT and CDR2 is FYEKMQ in the germline V gene (reference sequence). The germline V and J ends were trimmed by 2 bases and 0 bases, with 12 bases remaining between them. CDR3 nucleotide sequence: TGTGCCAGCAGCTTAAGCGGGACAACTAGCACAGATACGCAGTATTTT. It translates to CASSLSGTTSTDTQYF.

This clonotype was recorded many times. V and J are TRBV20-1 and TRBJ2-7; TRBD2 agrees at 10 bases. The CDR3 sequence is 13 residues long. Germline V gene sequence: CDR1 DFQATT, CDR2 SNEGSKA (reference sequence). Unmatched junction bases numbered 8, after V lost 4 bases and J lost 8 bases. The CDR3 coding sequence is TGCAGTGCTAAGCCAGCGGGAGGGCCCAAGCAGTACTTC. Translation gives CSAKPAGGPKQYF.

In its sample, this clonotype was seen many times. The chain has TRBV7-8 and TRBJ2-3, with D maybe TRBD1 (5 bases). This CDR3 has 13 residues. The germline gives CDR1 SGHVS, CDR2 FQNEAQ. The germline V and J ends were trimmed by 4 bases and 5 bases, with 10 bases remaining between them. The chain's CDR3 is CASSWGMGDTQYF. As DNA, the CDR3 is TGTGCCAGCAGCTGGGGCATGGGAGATACGCAGTATTTT.

The table lists this clonotype with many counts. This chain joins TRBV5-1 and TRBJ1-1; D remains unclear. CDR3 length equals 15 residues. The germline V gene has CDR1 SGHRS and CDR2 YFSETQ. Trimming stripped 0 bases from V and 5 bases from J, with 14 bases between. CDR3 in amino acids: CASSLADRKETEAFF. For the CDR3, the DNA is TGCGCCAGCAGCTTGGCCGACCGAAAGGAGACTGAAGCTTTCTTT.

This clonotype was seen repeatedly, ten times or more. The J gene is TRBJ2-3, the V gene TRBV5-1, with 9 bases that match TRBD1. The CDR3 length is 16 residues. With 0 bases clipped from V and 0 bases from J, the junction kept 2 bases outside the gene matches. CDR1 is SGHRS and CDR2 is YFSETQ in the germline V gene. Here the CDR3 reads CASSLDRGLSTDTQYF. The CDR3, as DNA: TGCGCCAGCAGCTTGGACAGGGGGCTTAGCACAGATACGCAGTATTTT.

The chain carries TRBV19 and TRBJ1-1, with 7 positions matching TRBD1. V lost 5 bases, J lost 4 bases, and 7 bases stayed unmatched. Per the germline V gene, CDR1 is LNHDA and CDR2 is SQIVND (reference sequence). CDR3 length: 14 residues. CDR3 loop: CASSAHQGGTEAFF. CDR3 nucleotides: TGTGCCAGTAGTGCACACCAGGGGGGCACTGAAGCTTTCTTT.

Relative to its sample, this clonotype is medium-sized. The chain links TRBV20-1 to TRBJ2-1; TRBD2 matches at 11 bases. V lost 8 bases, J lost 5 bases, and 2 bases stayed unmatched. This CDR3 has 12 residues. Germline V gene sequence: CDR1 DFQATT, CDR2 SNEGSKA (reference sequence). CDR3 DNA: TGCAGTTTGACTAGCGGGGACAATGAGCAGTTCTTC. Its protein product is CSLTSGDNEQFF.

As regards this clonotype: The conserved phenylalanine or tryptophan is not found at the CDR3 terminus, so this likely reflects a read error. The chain couples TRBV7-6 to TRBJ2-5; the match to TRBD2 covers 14 bases. V lost 3 bases, J lost 4 bases, and 1 base stayed unmatched. Germline V gene data show CDR1 as SGHVS and CDR2 as FNYEAQ. This CDR3 has 15 amino acids. CDR3 in amino acids: CASSLGTSGRETQYS. In nucleotides, the CDR3 is TGTGCCAGCAGCTTGGGGACTAGCGGGAGAGAGACCCAGTACTCC.

A note on this clonotype: A much larger clone lies one base from this, so it may be a read error. The genes are TRBV7-8 and TRBJ2-3; TRBD2 might be the D (5 bases). From germline, CDR1 is SGHVS and CDR2 FQNEAQ. The CDR3 has 12 amino acids. In nucleotides, the CDR3 is TGTGCCGGCAGCCCGGCGGGAGATACGCAGTATTTT. This sequence encodes CAGSPAGDTQYF.

Comment on this clonotype: A much larger clone sits a single nucleotide away, making a read error possible. The rearrangement uses TRBV29-1 and TRBJ1-5; D gene ambiguous. CDR1 is SQVTM, CDR2 ANQGSEA, per germline. The CDR3 loop spans 15 amino acids. The CDR3 reads CSVTVGSTVNRPQHF. The CDR3 DNA is TGCAGCGTTACCGTAGGAAGTACAGTCAATCGGCCCCAGCATTTT.

A single count supports this clonotype. This may stem from a read error, because a much larger clone lies one nucleotide away. The chain links TRBV19 to TRBJ1-5; maybe TRBD1 (6 bases). The CDR3 contains 14 residues. V lost 6 bases, J lost 4 bases, and 13 bases lay in between. The V gene's germline CDR1 is LNHDA and CDR2 SQIVND (reference sequence). The CDR3 loop is CASRFRQENQPQHF. The CDR3 nucleotides are TGTGCCAGTAGGTTCCGACAGGAAAATCAGCCCCAGCATTTT.

This clonotype was picked up many times. The chain recombines TRBV7-8 with TRBJ2-1; no firm D call. CDR3 size: 13 residues. CDR1 and CDR2 (germline): SGHVS, FQNEAQ. V lost 2 bases to trimming and J lost 10 bases, with 12 bases between them. In DNA, the CDR3 is TGTGCCAGCAGCTTACGTGCGGCCAGAGAGCAGTTCTTC. Translated: CASSLRAAREQFF.

This clonotype was counted many times. The V call is TRBV2, the J call TRBJ2-7, with 10 bases that match TRBD1. The CDR3 length is 14 residues. In germline, CDR1 is SNHLY, CDR2 FYNNEI. V shed 4 bases, J shed 3 bases, and the junction held 3 bases outside the gene matches. CDR3 nucleotide sequence: TGTGCCAGCAGTGCCGGGACAGGGGTCTACGAGCAGTACTTC. Translating it yields CASSAGTGVYEQYF.

The chain is built from TRBV6-5 and TRBJ2-5; TRBD2 agrees at 8 bases. The CDR3 has 17 residues. The V and J ends lost 1 base and 2 bases, in that order; junction bases with no gene match: 9. The germline V gene has CDR1 MNHEY and CDR2 SVGAGI. For the CDR3, the DNA is TGTGCCAGCAGTTACTATCCCTTTAGCGGGGCACAAGAGACCCAGTACTTC. Translating it yields CASSYYPFSGAQETQYF.

Ten or more counts support this clonotype. The chain joins TRBV19 to TRBJ2-2; 7 nucleotides align to TRBD1. Germline V gene sequence: CDR1 LNHDA, CDR2 SQIVND (reference sequence). The CDR3 extends over 15 amino acids. J gave up 3 bases and V 4 bases, and 5 bases lay outside the gene matches. CDR3 amino acids: CASSTGQAYTGELFF. CDR3 DNA: TGTGCCAGTAGTACCGGACAGGCATACACCGGGGAGCTGTTTTTT.

Of note for this clonotype: This sequence may be a read error, since a much larger clone differs from it by one base. No conserved phenylalanine or tryptophan is present at the end of the CDR3, so a read error is the likely explanation. The chain carries TRBV27 and TRBJ2-3; 7 nucleotides line up with TRBD1. Germline V gene data show CDR1 as MNHEY and CDR2 as SMNVEV (reference sequence). Trimming removed 4 bases from V and 6 bases from J; junction bases left unmatched: 4. This CDR3 contains 13 residues. DNA of the CDR3: TGTGCCAGCAGTTCATACAGGGGTGATACGCAGTATTCT. Its translation: CASSSYRGDTQYS.

A remark on this clonotype: A read error is likely here: a far larger clone is one base away. The chain carries TRBV4-3 and TRBJ2-5; 16 bases are a match to TRBD2. The CDR3 spans 17 residues. Germline V gene sequence: CDR1 LGHNA, CDR2 YSLEER. This chain's CDR3 is CAGSPGLAGGPGETQYF. Here the CDR3 DNA reads TGCGCCGGCAGTCCGGGACTAGCGGGAGGGCCTGGAGAGACCCAGTACTTC.

Comment on this clonotype: A much larger clone lies one base from this, so it may be a read error. This chain uses TRBV5-4 with TRBJ1-6; the D gene is possibly TRBD1 (6 bases). CDR3 length: 15 amino acids. The ends were cut back, 7 bases at V and 10 bases at J, with 21 bases in the middle. Germline V gene sequence: CDR1 SGHNT, CDR2 YYREEE (reference sequence). The DNA for the CDR3 is TGTGCCAGCGGCGTGGGGGCCGGGCCGGGATCACCCCTCCACTTT. Translation: CASGVGAGPGSPLHF.

J is TRBJ2-7 and V is TRBV20-1; weak D call: TRBD1 (6 bases). Germline assignment: CDR1 DFQATT and CDR2 SNEGSKA (reference sequence). The CDR3 totals 13 residues. The V end was cut by 1 base, the J end by 4 bases, with 11 bases between. This CDR3 reads CSARVTGNYEQYF. The CDR3 DNA reads TGCAGTGCTAGAGTTACAGGGAATTACGAGCAGTACTTC.

Concerning this clonotype itself: This may be a read error: a much more frequent sequence differs by one nucleotide. This chain connects TRBV5-1 to TRBJ2-4, with a tentative D call TRBD2 (5 bases). The CDR3 loop spans 13 amino acids. The germline CDR1 and CDR2 sequences are SGHRS and YFSETQ. The V end was cut by 0 bases, the J end by 10 bases, with 11 bases between. This CDR3 reads CASSLAGEGIQYF. In DNA form, the CDR3 reads TGCGCCAGCAGCTTGGCTGGAGAGGGAATTCAGTACTTC.